These 3 T cell receptor beta chains share one sample of origin, sequenced in a study of T cell repertoires in cytomegalovirus infection. Antigens of these TCRs are unknown. TCRdb passed the reads through MiXCR, listing each CDR3 protein once. The profile shows about 330,000 distinct CDR3 sequences, approximately 30% of them singletons. The sequenced sample was cultured PBMCs, obtained from culture after CMV antigen stimulation. These receptors all stem from a human donor in good health (CMV status not recorded). Some clones in this sample may be carry-over from other donors' samples.

This clonotype was found a few times. The CDR3 sequence is CASIDRPNSVIGEQFF. CDR3 bases: TGTGCCAGTATCGATCGGCCCAATTCTGTGATTGGTGAGCAGTTCTTC. This chain connects TRBV19 to TRBJ2-1, with D hard to call. V lost 7 bases, J lost 9 bases, and 25 bases lay in between. The CDR3 runs to 16 residues. CDR1 LNHDA and CDR2 SQIVND come from the germline V gene (reference sequence).

This clonotype was picked up a small number of times. This chain uses TRBV24-1 with TRBJ1-2; 7 positions match TRBD1. Germline CDR1 is KGHDR and CDR2 is SFDVKD. The CDR3 runs to 18 residues. The J segment lost 0 bases and the V segment lost 4 bases, leaving 13 bases of the junction unmatched. The CDR3 here is CATSENPGQSLSNYGYTF. Here the CDR3 DNA reads TGTGCCACCAGTGAGAATCCGGGACAGTCTCTTTCTAACTATGGCTACACCTTC.

The chain carries TRBV4-1 and TRBJ2-3; 7 bases align to TRBD1. CDR1 and CDR2 (germline): MGHRA, YSYEKL. The J segment lost 3 bases and the V segment lost 1 base, leaving 7 bases of the junction unmatched. This CDR3 has 16 amino acids. The chain's CDR3 is CASSQGRGGRTDTQYF. The CDR3 DNA reads TGCGCCAGCAGCCAAGGCCGAGGGGGCAGGACAGATACGCAGTATTTT.